This T cell receptor (beta chain) stems from a study of blood T cell repertoires in COVID-19. The assay was immunoSEQ multiplex PCR, and TCRdb's table has in-frame clones only and misses some. The data hold 99,000 or so clones, with over 75% observed a single time. This clonotype was sampled from a man aged 50-59 years with acute or convalescent COVID-19. The sample taken for sequencing was peripheral blood.

The CDR3 coding sequence is TGTGCCAGCAGCTTAGAGGTCGGCAGGGGGTTGACCCTCCACTTT. Its protein product is CASSLEVGRGLTLHF. This chain uses TRBV7-6 with TRBJ1-6, with 7 bases lining up with TRBD1. J lost 14 bases, V lost 1 base, and 11 bases had no gene match. This CDR3 has 15 residues. Per germline, CDR1 SGHVS and CDR2 FNYEAQ.